The 14 T cell receptor beta chains below all came from one sample that was sequenced in a study of T cell repertoires in aging, cancer and after chemotherapy. Amplification of TCR beta used genomic DNA extracted from peripheral blood. Multiplex touch-down PCR with TRB-A/B primers amplified rearranged V-D-J TRB sequences. TCRdb reprocessed the multiplex PCR reads via MiXCR and lists one record per CDR3 protein. The sample consists of 4,500 to 5,500 distinct CDR3 sequences, 25% to 30% of them appearing once. Sequenced: blood. These receptors were obtained from a human donor with a solid tumor.

The chain is built from TRBV5-1 and TRBJ2-2, with a weak D call TRBD2 (6 bases). V shed 0 bases and J shed 0 bases, with 9 bases lying between them. The length of the CDR3 is 16 residues. The germline CDR1 and CDR2 sequences are SGHRS and YFSETQ. The CDR3 reads CASSLGGGTNTGELFF. CDR3 DNA: TGCGCCAGCAGCTTGGGCGGCGGGACGAACACCGGGGAGCTGTTTTTT.

The chain employs TRBV20-1 and TRBJ1-1; no firm D call. Trimming removed 2 bases from V and 1 base from J, with 17 bases in between. From germline, CDR1 is DFQATT and CDR2 SNEGSKA (reference sequence). This CDR3 spans 16 amino acids. The CDR3 here is CSARLLIGQWNTEAFF. The CDR3 DNA reads TGCAGTGCTAGACTCTTAATAGGGCAGTGGAACACTGAAGCTTTCTTT.

The chain employs TRBV25-1 and TRBJ2-1; no clear D. Looked up from germline, CDR1 is MGHDK and CDR2 is SYGVNS. The CDR3 spans 18 residues. V lost 2 bases and J 5 bases, leaving 22 bases between the germline ends. CDR3 residues: CASSEPVALGISNNEQFF. In DNA form, the CDR3 reads TGTGCCAGCAGTGAACCCGTGGCCTTGGGTATCAGTAACAATGAGCAGTTCTTC.

The sample holds a few counts of this clonotype. This chain connects TRBV11-1 to TRBJ2-7; the D is unclear. The CDR3 runs 14 residues. Per germline, CDR1 SGHAT and CDR2 FQDESV (reference sequence). Trimming removed 3 bases from V and 5 bases from J, with 14 bases in between. The CDR3 sequence: CASSFKTHLDEQYF. The CDR3 DNA follows: TGTGCCAGCAGCTTTAAGACTCATCTGGACGAGCAGTACTTC.

The rearrangement links TRBV20-1 to TRBJ2-5; D is uncertain. In germline, CDR1 is DFQATT, CDR2 SNEGSKA (reference sequence). This CDR3 comprises 12 residues. The germline V and J ends were trimmed by 6 bases and 4 bases, with 12 bases remaining between them. DNA for the CDR3: TGCAGTGCCCCACCTAGTGGAGAGACCCAGTACTTC. Its protein is CSAPPSGETQYF.

V usage is TRBV19 and J usage is TRBJ1-6; 8 bases are a match to TRBD1. The CDR3 totals 16 residues. CDR1 and CDR2 (germline): LNHDA, SQIVND (reference sequence). Trimming took 3 bases from V and 6 from J; bases not matched to a gene: 7. The CDR3 DNA is TGTGCCAGTAGTATCGGACAGGGCCTCTCTAATTCACCCCTCCACTTT. The encoded protein is CASSIGQGLSNSPLHF.

This clonotype is medium-sized by share. V is TRBV29-1 and J is TRBJ1-3; no definite D call. Germline loops: CDR1 SQVTM, CDR2 ANQGSEA. CDR3 size: 15 residues. V shed 5 bases and J shed 4 bases, with 18 bases lying between them. The CDR3 DNA is TGCAGCGTTTCATCTTATATGGACGGCGGAAACACCATATATTTT. It specifies CSVSSYMDGGNTIYF.

The V and J genes are TRBV7-9 and TRBJ2-7; D may be TRBD1 (5 bases). The germline V and J ends were trimmed by 5 bases and 3 bases, with 20 bases remaining between them. CDR1 and CDR2 from the germline V gene are SEHNR and FQNEAQ (reference sequence). The CDR3 covers 16 residues. The CDR3 DNA reads as TGTGCCAGCAGCGCTAAAGGCCAGGGATGGAACTACGAGCAGTACTTC. Translating gives CASSAKGQGWNYEQYF.

V is TRBV5-8 and J is TRBJ1-2; D is undetermined. CDR3 length equals 14 residues. The ends were cut back, 1 base at V and 3 bases at J, with 10 bases in the middle. The V gene's germline CDR1 is SGHTS and CDR2 YDEGEE. The CDR3 coding sequence is TGTGCCAGCAGCTTGAGGGCGGCGGACTATGGCTACACCTTC. Translating it yields CASSLRAADYGYTF.

This clonotype was observed once. The V and J genes are TRBV6-5 and TRBJ1-2, with 8 nucleotides matching TRBD1. V gave up 6 bases and J gave up 13 bases; unmatched junction bases: 16. CDR1 is MNHEY and CDR2 is SVGAGI in the germline V gene. CDR3 length equals 14 residues. The CDR3 coding sequence is TGTGCCAGCAGGGAGGGGGACAGGCCAGCCGGCGGCACCTTC. It is translated as CASREGDRPAGGTF.

This clonotype was seen more than once but under ten times. The chain links TRBV5-6 to TRBJ1-2; the match to TRBD1 covers 10 bases. The germline V gene has CDR1 SGHDT and CDR2 YYEEEE. The CDR3 loop spans 15 amino acids. Trimming at V came to 3 bases and at J to 3 bases, leaving 5 bases not matched to a gene. CDR3 coding DNA: TGTGCCAGCAGCTCCGGGACAGGGGACCACTATGGCTACACCTTC. As protein: CASSSGTGDHYGYTF.

The chain employs TRBV30 and TRBJ1-1, with D hard to call. CDR1 is GTSNPN, CDR2 SVGIG, per germline (reference sequence). This CDR3 has 13 amino acids. Trimming pared 3 bases from V and 1 base from J, leaving 9 bases between. The CDR3 loop is CAWSVDWNTEAFF. CDR3 sequence (DNA): TGTGCCTGGAGCGTGGATTGGAACACTGAAGCTTTCTTT.

In its sample, this clonotype was seen a few times. This chain joins TRBV5-1 and TRBJ1-2, with a possible D match to TRBD1 (6 bases). Trimming took off 6 bases at V and 2 bases at J, with 11 bases between the two ends. This CDR3 is built from 13 residues. The germline V gene has CDR1 SGHRS and CDR2 YFSETQ. CDR3 in amino acids: CASTAGENYGYTF. Written as DNA, the CDR3 is TGCGCCAGCACTGCAGGGGAGAACTATGGCTACACCTTC.

Worth noting for this clonotype: A much larger clone differs from this one at a single base, so this may be a read error. This CDR3 is CTSSIGPTGNYGYTF. CDR3 sequence (DNA): TGTACCAGTAGTATAGGGCCGACAGGAAACTATGGCTACACCTTC. This chain links TRBV19 with TRBJ1-2, with D tentatively TRBD1 (6 bases). Germline CDR1 reads LNHDA; CDR2 reads SQIVND (reference sequence). This CDR3 region has 15 residues.